Listed below are T cell receptor beta chains from one sample, sequenced in a study of shared clonotypes between healthy human individuals. Assay: immunoSEQ multiplex PCR; the TCRdb copy retains only in-frame clones and omits some. Of 2,500,000 or so clones listed, approximately 92% are singletons. Specimen: naive CD4+ T cells sorted from blood. Receptors originate from a man between 18 and 35 years old in good health. Both conserved end residues are part of each CDR3. Fields, in order: J gene, V gene, CDR3 protein.

TRBJ2-3 TRBV5-6 CASISSSRQSTDTQYF
TRBJ2-1 TRBV7-2 CASSSDRGYNEQFF
TRBJ2-5 TRBV2 CASSGERQETQYF
TRBJ1-6 TRBV28 CASSPTGFPSPLHF
TRBJ2-2 TRBV15 CATRTSFDTGELFF
TRBJ1-3 TRBV30 CAWSVSSSGNTIYF
TRBJ2-1 TRBV5-4 CASSRTSGVSYNEQFF
TRBJ1-2 TRBV5-1 CASSLTETWGYTF
TRBJ1-4 TRBV28 CASSLGRVWGATNEKLFF
TRBJ2-7 TRBV2 CASSIVSGGTYEQYF
TRBJ1-6 TRBV7-6 CASSLGPVTYNSPLHF
TRBJ2-5 TRBV5-1 CASSLESRGEGETQYF
TRBJ2-5 TRBV10-3 CAISESIGQVETQYF
TRBJ2-3 TRBV6-1 CASRWIAGGTDTQYF
TRBJ1-6 TRBV5-8 CASSTGQVGNSPLHF
TRBJ1-2 TRBV10-3 CAISDQASNYGYTF
TRBJ1-5 TRBV4-3 CASSQARDRNQPQHF
TRBJ1-6 TRBV5-1 CASTPEGTNSPLHF
TRBJ1-3 TRBV6-6 CASSSLGTIYF
TRBJ1-4 TRBV29-1 CSVTGTGGTNEKLFF
TRBJ2-7 TRBV6-5 CASSPGTGSPYEQYF
TRBJ2-3 TRBV15 CATSSDLKGQGSDTQYF
TRBJ2-3 TRBV6-6 CASSYSGGGPDTQYF
TRBJ1-2 TRBV28 CASSLQGYGYTF
TRBJ1-5 TRBV4-1 CASSREPEQPQHF